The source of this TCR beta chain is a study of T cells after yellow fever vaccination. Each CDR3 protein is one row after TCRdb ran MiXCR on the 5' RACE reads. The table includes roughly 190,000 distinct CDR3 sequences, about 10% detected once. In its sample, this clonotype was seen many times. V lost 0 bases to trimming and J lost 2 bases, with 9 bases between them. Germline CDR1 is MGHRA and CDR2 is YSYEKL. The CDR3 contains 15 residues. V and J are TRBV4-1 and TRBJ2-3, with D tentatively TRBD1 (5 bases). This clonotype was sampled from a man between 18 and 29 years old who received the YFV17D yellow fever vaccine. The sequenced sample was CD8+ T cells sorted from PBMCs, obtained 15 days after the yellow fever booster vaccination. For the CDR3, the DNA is TGCGCCAGCAGCCAAGAGGGGCGAGACACAGATACGCAGTATTTT. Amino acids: CASSQEGRDTDTQYF.